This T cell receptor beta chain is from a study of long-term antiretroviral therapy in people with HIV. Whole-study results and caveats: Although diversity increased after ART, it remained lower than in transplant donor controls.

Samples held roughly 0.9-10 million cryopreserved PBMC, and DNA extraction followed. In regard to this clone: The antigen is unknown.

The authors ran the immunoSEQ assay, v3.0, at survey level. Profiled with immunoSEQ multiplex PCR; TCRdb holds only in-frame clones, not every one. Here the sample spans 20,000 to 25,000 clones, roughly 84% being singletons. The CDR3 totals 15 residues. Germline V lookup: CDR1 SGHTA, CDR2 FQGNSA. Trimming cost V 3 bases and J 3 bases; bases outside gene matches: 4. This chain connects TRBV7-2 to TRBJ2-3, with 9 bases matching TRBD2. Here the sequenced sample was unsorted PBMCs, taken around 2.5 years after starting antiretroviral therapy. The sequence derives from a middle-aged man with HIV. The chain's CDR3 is CASSFAGGGTDTQYF. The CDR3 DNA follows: TGTGCCAGCAGCTTCGCGGGAGGGGGAACAGATACGCAGTATTTT.